Listed here are 20 T cell receptor beta chains from one sample, sequenced in a study of CD4 T cells in relation to SARS-CoV-2 and coronaviruses (dated by TCRdb to the early 2020s). CD4+ T cells from unexposed donors were collected before the COVID-19 pandemic (2011-2018). After approximately 11 days of culture, CD4+ T cells were isolated with the EasySep CD4+ T cell isolation kit. The protocol used for the library was the immunoSEQ multiplex PCR assay. In its TCRdb copy, this immuneACCESS table keeps in-frame sequences only and misses some clones. Where compared with another copy, unresolved V genes explain less than half of these, and the others have no known cause. This sample lists 20,000 to 25,000 clones; around four fifths were detected once. In total, the top ten clones hold around 12% of the sample. These receptors' antigens are unknown. The sequencing sample was made of CD4+ T cells from PBMCs, cultured in vitro. These receptors came from a human donor in good health.

The chain links TRBV11-1 to TRBJ2-7, with 10 nucleotides matching TRBD2. V was pared by 2 bases and J by 4 bases, with 8 bases of the junction left unmatched. Looked up from germline, CDR1 is SGHAT and CDR2 is FQDESV (reference sequence). The CDR3 has 16 residues. For the CDR3, the DNA is TGTGCCAGCAGCTTATGGGAACTAGCGGGACGATACGAGCAGTACTTC. This sequence encodes CASSLWELAGRYEQYF.

This clone was observed a few times. The CDR3 DNA sequence: TGTGCCAGCAGTACGACGGGGACCGCCAATCAGCCCCAGCATTTT. Residues: CASSTTGTANQPQHF. The V gene is TRBV6-6, the J gene TRBJ1-5, with a weak D call TRBD1 (5 bases). Germline lookup yields CDR1 MNHNY and CDR2 SVGAGI (reference sequence). V was cut by 5 bases and J by 3 bases, with 14 bases left in between. The CDR3 runs to 15 residues.

This clone was counted a few times. The V and J genes are TRBV2 and TRBJ2-7; tentatively, D is TRBD1 or TRBD2 (5 bases each). Trimming removed 5 bases at V and 7 bases at J, with 15 bases between. The V gene's germline CDR1 is SNHLY and CDR2 FYNNEI. This CDR3 has 13 amino acids. CDR3 bases: TGTGCCAGCAGTAGGCAGGGAGTACTGGAGCAGTACTTC. Its protein product is CASSRQGVLEQYF.

Only one count was recorded for this clone. This chain uses TRBV29-1 with TRBJ1-5; D not certain. The V end lost 0 bases, the J end lost 5 bases, and 5 bases lay between the germline ends. Germline V gives CDR1 SQVTM, CDR2 ANQGSEA. The length of the CDR3 is 12 residues. The CDR3 DNA reads as TGCAGCGTTGAAGATTTTGATCAGCCCCAGCATTTT. Translating it yields CSVEDFDQPQHF.

This clone occurred once. V usage is TRBV29-1 and J usage is TRBJ1-1, with D perhaps matching TRBD1 (5 bases). V dropped 6 bases and J dropped 5 bases, with 10 bases sitting between them. The germline CDR1 and CDR2 sequences are SQVTM and ANQGSEA. The CDR3 has 11 amino acids. The CDR3 DNA sequence: TGCAGCGTAAGCAGGGTTACTGAAGCTTTCTTT. Translating gives CSVSRVTEAFF.

In this sample, this clone turned up a few times. The chain carries TRBV7-9 and TRBJ1-2; D perhaps matches TRBD1 (6 bases). The germline gives CDR1 SEHNR, CDR2 FQNEAQ (reference sequence). Trimming stripped 4 bases from V and 8 bases from J, with 14 bases between. The CDR3 extends over 13 amino acids. CDR3 region: CASSSAGGPGYTF. CDR3 DNA: TGTGCCAGCAGCTCGGCGGGGGGGCCAGGCTACACCTTC.

The chain joins TRBV27 to TRBJ2-2; 9 bases line up with TRBD1. CDR1 is MNHEY, CDR2 SMNVEV, per germline (reference sequence). This CDR3 spans 17 amino acids. J was trimmed by 3 bases and V by 4 bases; bases with no gene match: 9. This CDR3 is CASSSRTGVRHTGELFF. Written as DNA, the CDR3 is TGTGCCAGCAGTTCGCGGACAGGGGTACGGCACACCGGGGAGCTGTTTTTT.

V usage is TRBV5-1 and J usage is TRBJ2-1, with 9 bases matching TRBD2. The CDR3 runs 16 residues. Unmatched junction bases numbered 10, after V lost 2 bases and J lost 7 bases. Germline assignment: CDR1 SGHRS and CDR2 YFSETQ. The CDR3 loop is CASSFWAAGGTNEQFF. DNA of the CDR3: TGCGCCAGCAGCTTTTGGGCTGCGGGAGGGACAAATGAGCAGTTCTTC.

This chain joins TRBV5-4 and TRBJ1-1; D gene ambiguous. This CDR3 spans 15 amino acids. The V end lost 4 bases, the J end lost 8 bases, and 21 bases lay between the germline ends. Germline V gives CDR1 SGHNT, CDR2 YYREEE (reference sequence). This CDR3 is CASSPPVTQVTEAFF. The CDR3 DNA sequence: TGTGCCAGCAGCCCCCCCGTGACGCAGGTAACCGAAGCTTTCTTT.

The chain uses TRBV5-1 and TRBJ2-6; D gene uncertain. V was clipped by 5 bases and J by 0 bases, with 12 bases between them. The CDR3 consists of 16 residues. The germline V gene encodes CDR1 SGHRS and CDR2 YFSETQ. The DNA for the CDR3 is TGCGCCAGCAGAGACATGGGTTACTCTGGGGCCAACGTCCTGACTTTC. This gives the protein CASRDMGYSGANVLTF.

The CDR3 DNA is TGTGCCAGCAGCCCAAGTGAGAGTGCCGCCTACGAGCAGTACTTC. Residues: CASSPSESAAYEQYF. This chain uses TRBV11-2 with TRBJ2-7; no reliable D call. Looked up from germline, CDR1 is SGHAT and CDR2 is FQNNGV. This CDR3 comprises 15 residues. V lost 5 bases and J 2 bases, leaving 16 bases between the germline ends.

This clone was recorded once. The CDR3 region is CASIRLAGGTGTDTQYF. For the CDR3, the DNA is TGTGCCAGCATCCGGCTAGCGGGAGGCACAGGCACAGATACGCAGTATTTT. V gene TRBV2 combines with J gene TRBJ2-3, with 11 bases identical to TRBD2. CDR3 length: 17 residues. Germline-derived CDR1 and CDR2 are SNHLY and FYNNEI. Losses at the gene ends were 7 bases for V and 1 base for J; bases not matched to a gene: 10. The full variable domain, completed using reference TRBV2 and TRBJ2-3, is EPEVTQTPSHQVTQMGQEVILRCVPISNHLYFYWYRQILGQKVEFLVSFYNNEISEKSEIFDDQFSVERPDGSNFTLKIRSTKLEDSAMYFCASIRLAGGTGTDTQYFGPGTRLTVL.

The chain uses TRBV7-8 and TRBJ1-3, with D unresolved. The germline V and J ends were trimmed by 1 base and 1 base, with 5 bases remaining between them. The CDR3 is 14 amino acids. Germline assignment: CDR1 SGHVS and CDR2 FQNEAQ. The CDR3 loop is CASSLGTSGNTIYF. The DNA for the CDR3 is TGTGCCAGCAGCTTAGGAACGTCTGGAAACACCATATATTTT. Variable domain in full (rest from reference TRBV7-8 and TRBJ1-3): GAGVSQSPRYKVAKRGQDVALRCDPISGHVSLFWYQQALGQGPEFLTYFQNEAQLDKSGLPSDRFFAERPEGSVSTLKIQRTQQEDSAVYLCASSLGTSGNTIYFGEGSWLTVV.

This rearrangement joins TRBV5-6 to TRBJ1-2; possible D gene TRBD1, 6 bases. Germline V gives CDR1 SGHDT, CDR2 YYEEEE. V was trimmed by 9 bases and J by 2 bases, leaving 14 bases between them. CDR3 size: 13 residues. CDR3 residues: CATRTGINYGYTF. CDR3 sequence (DNA): TGTGCCACCAGAACAGGGATCAACTATGGCTACACCTTC.

This clone was observed a handful of times. The chain carries TRBV28 and TRBJ2-2, with 8 nucleotides matching TRBD1. There are 15 residues in the CDR3. V dropped 2 bases and J dropped 5; count of bases not matched to a gene: 4. Looked up from germline, CDR1 is MDHEN and CDR2 is SYDVKM. The CDR3 region is CASSLIDRGTGELFF. As DNA, the CDR3 is TGTGCCAGCAGTTTAATTGACAGGGGAACCGGGGAGCTGTTTTTT.

The rearrangement uses TRBV6-5 and TRBJ1-5, with 9 bases that match TRBD1. J lost 7 bases, V lost 5 bases, and 6 bases had no gene match. Germline V gene lookup returns CDR1 MNHEY and CDR2 SVGAGI. There are 14 residues in the CDR3. The CDR3: CASSPWTGEQPQHF. The CDR3 DNA is TGTGCCAGCAGTCCATGGACAGGGGAACAGCCCCAGCATTTT.

This chain connects TRBV30 to TRBJ2-7; D gene ambiguous. There are 13 residues in the CDR3. Per the germline V gene, CDR1 is GTSNPN and CDR2 is SVGIG (reference sequence). V lost 5 bases and J lost 3, with 14 bases in between. CDR3 DNA: TGTGCCTGGGCTGAGAGGAATCTCTACGAGCAGTACTTC. Translated: CAWAERNLYEQYF.

The chain recombines TRBV20-1 with TRBJ2-7; D may be TRBD2 (6 bases). The ends were cut back, 5 bases at V and 6 bases at J, with 11 bases in the middle. The germline V gene encodes CDR1 DFQATT and CDR2 SNEGSKA (reference sequence). The CDR3 runs 11 residues. CDR3 bases: TGCAGTGCTGGGGGGAAGGGCGAGCAGTACTTC. Its protein is CSAGGKGEQYF.

The chain carries TRBV5-1 and TRBJ1-2; D unclear. Germline loops: CDR1 SGHRS, CDR2 YFSETQ. CDR3 length: 14 amino acids. The V end lost 0 bases, the J end lost 6 bases, and 12 bases lay between the germline ends. CDR3 nucleotides: TGCGCCAGCAGCTTGGGACGCGGTTGGGATGGCTACACCTTC. It codes for CASSLGRGWDGYTF.

The V call is TRBV11-2, the J call TRBJ2-5; D is possibly TRBD2 (6 bases). Looked up from germline, CDR1 is SGHAT and CDR2 is FQNNGV. V was cut by 4 bases and J by 5 bases, with 17 bases left in between. The CDR3 loop spans 15 amino acids. For the CDR3, the DNA is TGTGCCAGCAGCTCCTCCTTTGCGGGACGTGAGACCCAGTACTTC. Amino acids: CASSSSFAGRETQYF.